Each of the 22 T cell receptor beta chains below was sequenced from the same sample in a study of PD-1 blockade in classical Hodgkin lymphoma. All trial patients relapsed after autologous stem cell transplantation. Using immunoSEQ multiplex PCR, the repertoire was profiled, and TCRdb retains in-frame clones only, with some absent. The table includes more than 35,000 clones, 76% detected once. Sequences were derived from peripheral blood mononuclear cells (PBMCs), sampled before the second cycle of nivolumab. The receptors stem from a human donor with classical Hodgkin lymphoma.

The chain couples TRBV5-1 to TRBJ1-6; tentative D call: TRBD1 (5 bases). The CDR3 covers 15 residues. V lost 1 base and J 8 bases, leaving 13 bases between the germline ends. Germline assignment: CDR1 SGHRS and CDR2 YFSETQ. For the CDR3, the DNA is TGCGCCAGCAGCTTGTCCGGGCAGGGCTATTCACCCCTCCACTTT. Its protein product is CASSLSGQGYSPLHF.

The chain recombines TRBV5-4 with TRBJ2-2, with TRBD2 matching 13 bases. Trimming at V came to 7 bases and at J to 6 bases, leaving 3 bases not matched to a gene. Germline CDR1 and CDR2: SGHNT and YYREEE (reference sequence). This CDR3 is built from 14 residues. CDR3 nucleotides: TGTGCCAGCCGGACTAGCGGGGGCTCCGGGGAGCTGTTTTTT. This sequence encodes CASRTSGGSGELFF. The complete variable domain, with remaining parts taken from reference TRBV5-4 and TRBJ2-2, reads ETGVTQSPTHLIKTRGQQVTLRCSSQSGHNTVSWYQQALGQGPQFIFQYYREEENGRGNFPPRFSGLQFPNYSSELNVNALELDDSALYLCASRTSGGSGELFFGEGSRLTVL.

This rearrangement joins TRBV7-2 to TRBJ2-3; 8 bases map to TRBD1. Germline CDR1 reads SGHTA; CDR2 reads FQGNSA. This CDR3 is built from 16 residues. Trimming at V came to 5 bases and at J to 8 bases, leaving 15 bases not matched to a gene. Here the CDR3 DNA reads TGTGCCAGCAGCCACACATGGGCGGGGACAGGAGCTACGCAGTATTTT. Its translation: CASSHTWAGTGATQYF.

The chain carries TRBV9 and TRBJ2-1, with a tentative D call TRBD2 (7 bases). There are 16 residues in the CDR3. Germline V lookup: CDR1 SGDLS, CDR2 YYNGEE. Trimming removed 4 bases at V and 3 bases at J, with 17 bases between. CDR3 in DNA: TGTGCCAGCAGCTTGACGGGCGGGGGCGACTACAATGAGCAGTTCTTC. This encodes CASSLTGGGDYNEQFF. The full variable domain, in which reference TRBV9 and TRBJ2-1 provide the parts outside the CDR3, is DSGVTQTPKHLITATGQRVTLRCSPRSGDLSVYWYQQSLDQGLQFLIQYYNGEERAKGNILERFSAQQFPDLHSELNLSSLELGDSALYFCASSLTGGGDYNEQFFGPGTRLTVL.

The rearrangement joins TRBV6-5 to TRBJ2-7; TRBD1 aligns across 8 bases. This CDR3 is built from 13 residues. CDR1 and CDR2 (germline): MNHEY, SVGAGI. Trimming at V came to 5 bases and at J to 3 bases, leaving 3 bases not matched to a gene. CDR3 amino acids: CASSVTGGYEQYF. The CDR3 region has the DNA TGTGCCAGCAGTGTAACAGGGGGCTACGAGCAGTACTTC.

The CDR3 coding sequence is TGTGCCAGCAGCCCTTTTCAAACCCGTGTCGATGAGCAGTTCTTC. Protein sequence: CASSPFQTRVDEQFF. V gene TRBV14 combines with J gene TRBJ2-1; D ambiguous. V lost 4 bases, J lost 8 bases, and 18 bases lay in between. The CDR3 extends over 15 amino acids. The germline CDR1 and CDR2 sequences are SGHDN and FVKESK.

The count of this clone is one. This rearrangement joins TRBV5-4 to TRBJ2-5, with D possibly being TRBD2 (7 bases). This CDR3 has 15 residues. Trimming took off 3 bases at V and 9 bases at J, with 21 bases between the two ends. Germline lookup yields CDR1 SGHNT and CDR2 YYREEE (reference sequence). This chain's CDR3 is CASSSRGAVTTAQYF. The CDR3 DNA reads as TGTGCCAGCAGCTCCCGGGGGGCAGTGACCACCGCCCAGTACTTC.

The rearrangement joins TRBV5-1 to TRBJ2-5; D gene uncertain. Germline V CDR1 and CDR2: SGHRS, YFSETQ. There are 14 residues in the CDR3. Trimming removed 0 bases from V and 1 base from J, with 7 bases in between. CDR3 in amino acids: CASSLVEAQETQYF. The CDR3 DNA follows: TGCGCCAGCAGCTTGGTCGAGGCCCAAGAGACCCAGTACTTC.

The chain has TRBV4-3 and TRBJ2-3, with 7 bases fitting TRBD1. CDR1 LGHNA and CDR2 YSLEER come from the germline V gene. The CDR3 has 14 amino acids. Trimming removed 1 base from V and 5 bases from J; junction bases left unmatched: 3. The chain's CDR3 is CASSQGGGEDTQYF. The CDR3 DNA follows: TGCGCCAGCAGCCAAGGAGGGGGCGAAGATACGCAGTATTTT.

This sequence joins TRBV19 and TRBJ2-5; no firm D call. There are 13 residues in the CDR3. CDR1 LNHDA and CDR2 SQIVND come from the germline V gene (reference sequence). V lost 5 bases and J lost 1, with 8 bases in between. The CDR3 spells CASSEDLQETQYF. The CDR3, as DNA: TGTGCCAGTAGTGAAGACCTCCAAGAGACCCAGTACTTC.

V and J are TRBV28 and TRBJ2-5; 9 bases are a match to TRBD2. CDR1 is MDHEN and CDR2 is SYDVKM in the germline V gene. The CDR3 length is 15 residues. Trimming at V came to 4 bases and at J to 3 bases, leaving 6 bases not matched to a gene. CDR3 DNA: TGTGCCAGCAGTTCCATCCTAGCGGGGAAAGAGACCCAGTACTTC. It is translated as CASSSILAGKETQYF.

The genes are TRBV6-1 and TRBJ2-3; 7 bases line up with TRBD1. The J segment lost 0 bases and the V segment lost 8 bases, leaving 2 bases of the junction unmatched. There are 13 residues in the CDR3. Germline CDR1 MNHNS, CDR2 SASEGT. CDR3 nucleotides: TGTGCCAGCCACAGGGGAAGCACAGATACGCAGTATTTT. This gives the protein CASHRGSTDTQYF.

This clone was seen a handful of times. The chain joins TRBV13 to TRBJ2-3, with 10 bases that match TRBD2. J gave up 1 base and V 5 bases, and 6 bases lay outside the gene matches. The CDR3 is 16 residues long. Germline CDR1 PRHDT, CDR2 FYEKMQ (reference sequence). As DNA, the CDR3 is TGTGCCAGCAGCCAAATAGCGGGGGGTCGCACAGATACGCAGTATTTT. Translated: CASSQIAGGRTDTQYF.

This sequence joins TRBV15 and TRBJ1-6; possibly TRBD1 for D (5 bases). V lost 3 bases, J lost 5 bases, and 5 bases lay in between. The CDR3 runs 13 residues. Germline V lookup: CDR1 LNHNV, CDR2 YYDKDF (reference sequence). CDR3 nucleotides: TGTGCCACCAGCAGGACAGATAATTCACCCCTCCACTTT. This codes for CATSRTDNSPLHF.

The chain recombines TRBV9 with TRBJ1-2, with 7 bases lining up with TRBD1. The V segment lost 4 bases and the J segment 5 bases; nucleotides outside the gene matches: 5. Germline CDR1 is SGDLS and CDR2 is YYNGEE. This CDR3 has 13 amino acids. The CDR3 bases are TGTGCCAGCAGCACCCGGACAGGTTATGGCTACACCTTC. Translating it yields CASSTRTGYGYTF.

This clone was observed a few times. Here the CDR3 reads CASSLDRESYGYTF. The CDR3, as DNA: TGTGCCAGCAGCTTAGACAGGGAATCCTATGGCTACACCTTC. This chain links TRBV7-8 with TRBJ1-2; TRBD1 is a possible D gene (6 bases). From germline, CDR1 is SGHVS and CDR2 FQNEAQ. The CDR3 contains 14 residues. With 1 base removed from V and 4 bases from J, the gap between germline ends came to 10 bases.

The chain has TRBV9 and TRBJ2-1, with D perhaps TRBD1 (6 bases). V lost 2 bases and J 8 bases, leaving 23 bases between the germline ends. The CDR3 is made up of 17 amino acids. The germline CDR1 and CDR2 sequences are SGDLS and YYNGEE. The CDR3 is CASSVNKGPRGLDEQFF. DNA of the CDR3: TGTGCCAGCAGCGTCAATAAGGGGCCGAGGGGGTTGGATGAGCAGTTCTTC.

This clone was found once. This chain joins TRBV6-6 and TRBJ2-1, with D possibly matching TRBD2 (6 bases). The germline V gene has CDR1 MNHNY and CDR2 SVGAGI (reference sequence). The CDR3 totals 11 residues. CDR3 in amino acids: CVVEGYNEQFF. As DNA, the CDR3 is TGTGTCGTGGAGGGTTACAATGAGCAGTTCTTC.

Here the CDR3 DNA reads TGTGCCAGCAGCGTAGACGCGGGGGAACACGGAGATACGCAGTATTTT. It specifies CASSVDAGEHGDTQYF. The chain joins TRBV9 to TRBJ2-3; 7 nucleotides match TRBD2. Trimming at V came to 0 bases and at J to 5 bases, leaving 9 bases not matched to a gene. Per the germline V gene, CDR1 is SGDLS and CDR2 is YYNGEE. The CDR3 is 16 residues long. Full variable domain (rest looked up from reference TRBV9 and TRBJ2-3): DSGVTQTPKHLITATGQRVTLRCSPRSGDLSVYWYQQSLDQGLQFLIQYYNGEERAKGNILERFSAQQFPDLHSELNLSSLELGDSALYFCASSVDAGEHGDTQYFGPGTRLTVL.

The V and J genes are TRBV6-5 and TRBJ1-2; D gene uncertain. The CDR3 spans 13 residues. Trimming stripped 7 bases from V and 6 bases from J, with 15 bases between. Germline assignment: CDR1 MNHEY and CDR2 SVGAGI. DNA of the CDR3: TGTGCCAGCACCCCCCTCAAGTTGGATGGCTACACCTTC. Translated: CASTPLKLDGYTF.

This clone has just one count. The rearrangement links TRBV7-2 to TRBJ2-1; 7 nucleotides align to TRBD1. CDR1 SGHTA and CDR2 FQGNSA come from the germline V gene. Trimming took 5 bases from V and 1 from J; bases not matched to a gene: 8. This CDR3 region has 16 residues. The CDR3 spells CASSESGTVSYNEQFF. The CDR3 DNA reads as TGTGCCAGCAGCGAATCCGGGACAGTTTCCTACAATGAGCAGTTCTTC.

The V and J genes are TRBV2 and TRBJ2-1; D is uncertain. CDR3 length: 11 amino acids. CDR1 is SNHLY, CDR2 FYNNEI, per germline. V was shortened by 7 bases and J by 4 bases, with 5 bases between the two germline ends. The CDR3 spells CASKLYNEQFF. In DNA, the CDR3 is TGTGCCAGCAAGCTATACAATGAGCAGTTCTTC.